The 20 T cell receptor beta chains reported below all come from one sample, sequenced in a study of shared clonotypes between healthy human individuals. Here immunoSEQ multiplex PCR was the method, and the copy in TCRdb shows in-frame clones only, minus some. The table records over 950,000 clones, approximately 77% of them present only once. Sequencing input: memory CD4+ T cells from PBMCs. Regarding subset: CD45RA-negative fraction. These receptors all stem from a man younger than 35 in good health. Some clones in this sample may be carry-over from other donors' samples.

The chain has TRBV5-1 and TRBJ1-1; no clear D. The CDR3 is 16 residues long. Germline V gives CDR1 SGHRS, CDR2 YFSETQ. V lost 0 bases and J lost 0, with 12 bases in between. The DNA for the CDR3 is TGCGCCAGCAGCTTGGTCCCCCAGGCGGTGAACACTGAAGCTTTCTTT. It translates to CASSLVPQAVNTEAFF. The full variable domain, its missing parts supplied by reference TRBV5-1 and TRBJ1-1, is KAGVTQTPRYLIKTRGQQVTLSCSPISGHRSVSWYQQTPGQGLQFLFEYFSETQRNKGNFPGRFSGRQFSNSRSEMNVSTLELGDSALYLCASSLVPQAVNTEAFFGQGTRLTVV.

The V call is TRBV5-4, the J call TRBJ2-1; TRBD1 matches at 8 bases. The germline V gene encodes CDR1 SGHNT and CDR2 YYREEE (reference sequence). V was pared by 0 bases and J by 7 bases, with 6 bases of the junction left unmatched. The CDR3 runs to 15 residues. CDR3: CASSLGFNRGNEQFF. CDR3 coding DNA: TGTGCCAGCAGCTTGGGATTCAACAGGGGGAATGAGCAGTTCTTC.

The J gene is TRBJ2-7, the V gene TRBV28; 11 bases are shared with TRBD2. Germline CDR1 MDHEN, CDR2 SYDVKM. V shed 5 bases and J 2 bases; nucleotides not matched to a gene: 8. There are 16 residues in the CDR3. The CDR3 sequence is CASSPTGTSGTYEQYF. In DNA form, the CDR3 reads TGTGCCAGCAGTCCAACCGGGACTAGCGGAACCTACGAGCAGTACTTC.

This clone was counted many times. Within the sample, other DNA sequences also encode this same CDR3. This sequence joins TRBV15 and TRBJ1-1; D is undetermined. CDR1 and CDR2 (germline): LNHNV, YYDKDF (reference sequence). Deletions cut 7 bases from V and 2 bases from J, with 11 bases between. The CDR3 sequence is 13 residues long. The CDR3 coding sequence is TGTGCCACCACGGCTAACCCAAACACTGAAGCTTTCTTT. This sequence encodes CATTANPNTEAFF.

This clone was observed a few times. The chain is built from TRBV4-1 and TRBJ2-5; D might be TRBD1 or TRBD2, each matching 5 bases. The CDR3 has 18 residues. V was clipped by 3 bases and J by 0 bases, with 20 bases between them. CDR1 and CDR2 (germline): MGHRA, YSYEKL. The CDR3 spells CASSQMNFRDRDQETQYF. The DNA for the CDR3 is TGCGCCAGCAGCCAGATGAACTTCCGGGACCGAGACCAAGAGACCCAGTACTTC.

This chain connects TRBV28 to TRBJ1-1, with D possibly matching TRBD1 (6 bases). Germline CDR1 is MDHEN and CDR2 is SYDVKM. The CDR3 sequence is 13 residues long. Trimming left V 6 bases short and J 8 bases short, with 16 bases between. Written as DNA, the CDR3 is TGTGCCAGCAGATCCGGGACAAATTTAGAAGCTTTCTTT. As protein: CASRSGTNLEAFF.

The chain links TRBV7-3 to TRBJ2-1; 11 positions agree with TRBD2. The CDR3 spans 20 residues. With V trimmed by 1 base and J by 7 bases, 18 bases remained unmatched. Germline CDR1 is SGHTA and CDR2 is FQGTGA. CDR3 residues: CASSLSGTGVVSGRANEQFF. The CDR3 region has the DNA TGTGCCAGCAGCTTAAGTGGTACAGGGGTCGTTAGCGGGAGGGCTAATGAGCAGTTCTTC.

This clone was seen a single time. This sequence joins TRBV25-1 and TRBJ2-7; D may be TRBD1 or TRBD2 (5 bases each). V was cut by 4 bases and J by 4 bases, with 11 bases left in between. The germline gives CDR1 MGHDK, CDR2 SYGVNS. CDR3 size: 13 residues. CDR3 amino acids: CASSAGAKYEQYF. The CDR3 nucleotides are TGTGCCAGCAGTGCCGGGGCCAAATACGAGCAGTACTTC.

This chain connects TRBV10-3 to TRBJ2-5; 7 bases fit TRBD2. Germline assignment: CDR1 ENHRY and CDR2 SYGVKD. Trimming removed 5 bases from V and 7 bases from J; junction bases left unmatched: 10. The CDR3 runs to 14 residues. The CDR3 spells CAISWASGEATQYF. DNA of the CDR3: TGTGCCATCAGTTGGGCTAGCGGAGAGGCGACCCAGTACTTC.

This sequence joins TRBV11-2 and TRBJ1-1; possibly TRBD1 for D (5 bases). From germline, CDR1 is SGHAT and CDR2 FQNNGV. The CDR3 extends over 16 amino acids. With 4 bases removed from V and 2 bases from J, the gap between germline ends came to 17 bases. As DNA, the CDR3 is TGTGCCAGCAGCTCGACCGCGGGGCAGGATAACACTGAAGCTTTCTTT. It translates to CASSSTAGQDNTEAFF.

For this clone: The same CDR3 arises from other DNA sequences in this sample as well. The chain combines TRBV5-6 with TRBJ2-7; possibly TRBD1 for D (5 bases). V lost 4 bases and J lost 5, with 13 bases in between. This CDR3 comprises 13 residues. Germline CDR1 reads SGHDT; CDR2 reads YYEEEE. Here the CDR3 DNA reads TGTGCCAGCAGCCCAAGGGGCCGGGACGAGCAGTACTTC. Protein product: CASSPRGRDEQYF.

This clone was seen only a few times. The V and J genes are TRBV10-2 and TRBJ2-5, with D tentatively TRBD1 (7 bases). The tail of the sequence fits TRBJ2-7 better, so the J call may be wrong. This CDR3 has 15 amino acids. Germline V gene sequence: CDR1 WSHSY, CDR2 SAAADI. CDR3 sequence reads: CATIDLSGQRDEQYF. The CDR3 DNA follows: TGCGCCACCATTGACTTATCGGGACAGCGGGACGAGCAGTACTTC.

The rearrangement links TRBV25-1 to TRBJ2-7; 7 bases agree with TRBD2. Trimming took 0 bases from V and 3 from J; bases not matched to a gene: 2. The CDR3 is 14 residues long. Germline-derived CDR1 and CDR2 are MGHDK and SYGVNS. The CDR3 reads CASSEYREGYEQYF. Written as DNA, the CDR3 is TGTGCCAGCAGTGAATACAGGGAGGGCTACGAGCAGTACTTC.

There are a few counts of this clone. The gene calls are TRBV27 and TRBJ1-1; tentatively, D is TRBD1 (5 bases). Germline CDR1 and CDR2: MNHEY and SMNVEV (reference sequence). V shed 7 bases and J shed 6 bases, with 15 bases lying between them. This CDR3 spans 13 amino acids. CDR3: CASKTIGHPEAFF. CDR3 DNA sequence: TGTGCCAGCAAAACCATTGGACACCCTGAAGCTTTCTTT.

Remarks on this clone: Mismatch with germline at one junction end may stem from a read error. This rearrangement joins TRBV5-1 to TRBJ2-2; no clear D. The CDR3 extends over 14 amino acids. Germline assignment: CDR1 SGHRS and CDR2 YFSETQ. Written as DNA, the CDR3 is TGCGCCAGCAGCTTGGCCTTTAACACCAGGGAGCTGTTTTTT. Translation: CASSLAFNTRELFF.

This clone showed up just a few times. This chain's CDR3 is CASTIFNEQFF. DNA for the CDR3: TGTGCCAGCACTATTTTCAATGAGCAGTTCTTC. The chain uses TRBV2 and TRBJ2-1; D not certain. This CDR3 contains 11 residues. Trimming cost V 7 bases and J 6 bases, with 7 bases left between them. Germline-derived CDR1 and CDR2 are SNHLY and FYNNEI.

The rearrangement links TRBV5-1 to TRBJ2-6; D is perhaps TRBD2 (6 bases). Trimming pared 8 bases from V and 2 bases from J, leaving 14 bases between. Germline V gene lookup returns CDR1 SGHRS and CDR2 YFSETQ. The CDR3 consists of 15 residues. The CDR3 coding sequence is TGCGCCAGTGCGAGATGGGAGGCTGGGGCCAACGTCCTGACTTTC. It translates to CASARWEAGANVLTF.

A single count supports this clone. The rearrangement uses TRBV4-2 and TRBJ1-1; D is possibly TRBD1 (5 bases). Trimming removed 4 bases at V and 0 bases at J, with 18 bases between. CDR3 size: 17 residues. Germline lookup yields CDR1 LGHNA and CDR2 YNFKEQ. The CDR3 DNA is TGTGCCAGCAGCCCCGGGCAGGGCCGCTTCATGAACACTGAAGCTTTCTTT. Its protein is CASSPGQGRFMNTEAFF.

The genes are TRBV28 and TRBJ1-2, with 9 bases that match TRBD1. The germline V gene encodes CDR1 MDHEN and CDR2 SYDVKM. The CDR3 contains 12 residues. V shed 6 bases and J 8 bases; nucleotides not matched to a gene: 4. CDR3 nucleotide sequence: TGTGCCAGCAGCCGGACAGGGGTGGGCTACACCTTC. This encodes CASSRTGVGYTF.

The CDR3 sequence is CASSASQGALLDTEAFF. The CDR3 DNA sequence: TGTGCCAGCAGTGCAAGCCAGGGGGCGCTTCTGGACACTGAAGCTTTCTTT. The V and J genes are TRBV28 and TRBJ1-1; 8 nucleotides match TRBD1. With 5 bases clipped from V and 3 bases from J, the junction kept 14 bases outside the gene matches. CDR1 MDHEN and CDR2 SYDVKM come from the germline V gene. This CDR3 spans 17 amino acids. The variable domain in full, completed from reference TRBV28 and TRBJ1-1, reads DVKVTQSSRYLVKRTGEKVFLECVQDMDHENMFWYRQDPGLGLRLIYFSYDVKMKEKGDIPEGYSVSREKKERFSLILESASTNQTSMYLCASSASQGALLDTEAFFGQGTRLTVV.